This T cell receptor (beta chain) was sequenced in a study of T cell responses to AZD1222 COVID-19 vaccine. Doses given second, at about 4 or about 12 weeks, were pooled. Germline loops: CDR1 SGHDN, CDR2 FVKESK. The CDR3 consists of 11 residues. The germline V and J ends were trimmed by 1 base and 6 bases, with 4 bases remaining between them. Profiling relied on immunoSEQ multiplex PCR, and the TCRdb table lists in-frame clones only, not all of them. There are about 100,000 clones in the sample; roughly 90% occur only once, and 6.5% to 8.5% lies in the top ten. This clone has just one count. The chain carries TRBV14 and TRBJ2-7, with no clear D. The TCR originated in an adult who received the AZD1222 COVID-19 vaccine. Sequencing used peripheral blood, obtained 28 days after the second AZD1222 dose. The CDR3 sequence is CASSQVGEQYF. CDR3 bases: TGTGCCAGCAGCCAAGTTGGCGAGCAGTACTTC.